This T cell receptor beta chain was recorded in a study of identical twins. In this sample, this clonotype turned up a few times. Antigen: not known. Using its own MiXCR run on the 5' RACE reads, TCRdb lists one record per CDR3 protein. This table has 1.5 million or so distinct CDR3 sequences, less than 40% appearing once. There were only healthy Caucasians among the donors. The V end was cut by 5 bases, the J end by 6 bases, with 14 bases between. The CDR3 contains 14 residues. The V gene's germline CDR1 is LNHDA and CDR2 SQIVND (reference sequence). Study outcomes and limitations: Excess low generation probability was seen in twin-shared out-of-frame alpha sequences.

The sequence came from a newborn girl in good health. The gene calls are TRBV19 and TRBJ1-5; D might be TRBD1 (5 bases). The specimen was cord blood. The DNA for the CDR3 is TGTGCCAGTAGTCCCGGGGGATTTGGTCAGCCCCAGCATTTT. This gives the protein CASSPGGFGQPQHF.